A selection of T cell receptor beta chains follows, all from one sample in a study of shared clonotypes between healthy human individuals. Here immunoSEQ multiplex PCR was the method, and the copy in TCRdb shows in-frame clones only, minus some. The sample includes 1,500,000 or so clones, around 97% of them seen just once. The sequenced sample was naive CD4+ T cells sorted from blood. These receptors came from a man under 40 in good health. Each CDR3 is given with its conserved first and last residue. Each record gives: J gene, D gene, clone size, V gene, CDR3 DNA, CDR3 protein. A D gene is named only where the DNA matches it firmly. Rows give clone size only sometimes, using once, few, many, or a class for an expanded clone.

TRBJ1-4	-	-	TRBV7-9	TGTGCCAGCACCTTACCGGGAAGAGAAAAACTGTTTTTT	CASTLPGREKLFF
TRBJ2-7	-	-	TRBV9	TGTGCCAGCAGCTCAGGAACTCCTTCCTACGAGCAGTACTTC	CASSSGTPSYEQYF
TRBJ2-3	-	-	TRBV28	TGTGCCAGCAGTTTAAGTAAGGCCCCGCAGGGCACAGATACGCAGTATTTT	CASSLSKAPQGTDTQYF
TRBJ2-7	TRBD1	-	TRBV2	TGTGCCAGCAGGGAGGACAGGTTCGACTTC	CASREDRFDF
TRBJ1-5	-	-	TRBV15	TGTGCCACCAGCAGCCCCTCAAGAAGGGGCAATCAGCCCCAGCATTTT	CATSSPSRRGNQPQHF
TRBJ2-1	-	-	TRBV28	TGTGCCAGCAGACTCAACAGTTGGCAGTTCTTC	CASRLNSWQFF
TRBJ2-7	-	-	TRBV18	TGTGCCAGCTCACCAATACGGTGGGACGAGCAGTACTTC	CASSPIRWDEQYF
TRBJ1-2	-	once	TRBV25-1	TGTGCCAGCAGTGAATCGGTGGGTTGGGGTGATGGCTACACCTTC	CASSESVGWGDGYTF
TRBJ2-7	TRBD2	-	TRBV28	TGTGCCAGCAGGCCTAGCGGTACTTCCTACGAGCAGTACTTC	CASRPSGTSYEQYF
TRBJ2-3	TRBD2	-	TRBV7-6	TGTGCCAGCAGCTTAGGCAGCGGGACCACAGATACGCAGTATTTT	CASSLGSGTTDTQYF
TRBJ2-3	-	-	TRBV18	TGTGCCAGCTCACCATACCCCAGGGGGAGGGGTACAGATACGCAGTATTTT	CASSPYPRGRGTDTQYF
TRBJ2-5	-	-	TRBV5-1	TGCGCCAGCAGCTTGCGAGCGGACCAAGAGACCCAGTACTTC	CASSLRADQETQYF
TRBJ1-5	-	-	TRBV18	TGTGCCAGCTCATCCAGGCACATCGGGGGATTCAATCAGCCCCAGCATTTT	CASSSRHIGGFNQPQHF
TRBJ2-1	-	-	TRBV5-5	TGTGCCAGCAGCTTGGGAGGGAGATGGGAGCAGTTCTTC	CASSLGGRWEQFF
TRBJ1-5	-	-	TRBV6-6	TGTGCCAGCACTAGAACAGGGATAGATCAGCCCCAGCATTTT	CASTRTGIDQPQHF
TRBJ2-1	-	-	TRBV27	TGTGCCAGCAGACCCCTAGGGGCCGTCAGCTCCTACAATGAGCAGTTCTTC	CASRPLGAVSSYNEQFF
TRBJ1-1	-	-	TRBV15	TGTGCCACCAGCAGAGGCGGCGGAGAAGCTTTCTTT	CATSRGGGEAFF
TRBJ1-1	-	-	TRBV7-9	TGTGCCAGCAGCTTAGTGACTGAAGCTTTCTTT	CASSLVTEAFF
TRBJ1-2	TRBD1	-	TRBV10-3	TGTGCCATCAGTGGGACAGGTCCGGGGGAGGGCTACACCTTC	CAISGTGPGEGYTF
TRBJ2-1	-	-	TRBV18	TGTGCCAGCTCACCACGGGAGAGCAATGAGCAGTTCTTC	CASSPRESNEQFF
TRBJ1-1	-	-	TRBV11-2	TGTGCCAGCAGGGGTATGAGGGAAAGGGACACTGAAGCTTTCTTT	CASRGMRERDTEAFF
TRBJ2-3	-	-	TRBV10-1	TGCGCCAGCAGTGAATCAGGGGGCACAGATACGCAGTATTTT	CASSESGGTDTQYF
TRBJ2-7	-	-	TRBV5-5	TGTGCCAGCAGCTTGTTCCTGACCTACGAGCAGTACTTC	CASSLFLTYEQYF
TRBJ2-3	TRBD1	once	TRBV10-3	TGTGCCATCACGAGACAGGGGGCGAGCACAGATACGCAGTATTTT	CAITRQGASTDTQYF
TRBJ2-2	TRBD2	-	TRBV11-3	TGTGCCAGCAGCCCCAGACCACTAGCGGGGTACACCGGGGAGCTGTTTTTT	CASSPRPLAGYTGELFF
TRBJ2-1	TRBD1	-	TRBV5-1	TGCGCCAGCAGCCGGCGGGCCTCACAGGGGGCTGGCAATGAGCAGTTCTTC	CASSRRASQGAGNEQFF
TRBJ1-1	-	once	TRBV4-2	TGTGCCAGCAGCCAAGAGAGTCGTCAGAACACTGAAGCTTTCTTT	CASSQESRQNTEAFF
TRBJ2-7	-	-	TRBV28	TGTGCCACTAGTACCCCGAGGGGTAACTGGACTAACCTCCCCTACGAGCAGTACTTC	CATSTPRGNWTNLPYEQYF
TRBJ1-3	-	-	TRBV18	TGTGCCAGCTCACCACAGGCAGTCTCCTCTGGAAACACCATATATTTT	CASSPQAVSSGNTIYF
TRBJ2-7	TRBD2	-	TRBV9	TGTGCCAGCAGCCCCAGGCTAGTAGCGGGAGGGCTCGAGCAGTACTTC	CASSPRLVAGGLEQYF
TRBJ1-1	-	once	TRBV6-1	TGTGCCAGCAGGCTGCGGAGAGCTTTCTTT	CASRLRRAFF
TRBJ2-3	-	-	TRBV5-1	TGCGCCAGCAGCTTGGTGGCATCAGATACGCAGTATTTT	CASSLVASDTQYF
TRBJ2-5	-	-	TRBV9	TGTGCCAGCAGCGTAGGGACCTGGAAGACCCAGTACTTC	CASSVGTWKTQYF
TRBJ2-3	TRBD2	-	TRBV9	TGTGCCAGCAGCGTAGCCCCTTTTTCTAGCGGGAGGGCAGATACGCAGTATTTT	CASSVAPFSSGRADTQYF
TRBJ2-1	-	-	TRBV28	TGTGCCAGCAGTTTGGGCCAGTACAATGAGCAGTTCTTC	CASSLGQYNEQFF
TRBJ2-1	-	-	TRBV5-1	TGCGCCAGCAGCTCGGAGGGGGGGATGGACAATGAGCAGTTCTTC	CASSSEGGMDNEQFF
TRBJ2-1	-	-	TRBV5-1	TGCGCCAGCAGCTTGGTACTAGACCATGAGCAGTTCTTC	CASSLVLDHEQFF
TRBJ2-7	-	-	TRBV27	TGTGCCAGCAGTTTTATGGCAGGGCTCGACGAGCAGTACTTC	CASSFMAGLDEQYF
TRBJ2-4	-	-	TRBV28	TGTGCCAGCAGTTTGTTCCAAAACATTCAGTACTTC	CASSLFQNIQYF
TRBJ1-2	-	-	TRBV15	TGTGCCACCAGCAGAGACAGGGAATATGGCTACACCTTC	CATSRDREYGYTF
TRBJ2-7	TRBD2	-	TRBV6-5	TGTGCCAGCAGTAATAGCGGGAGTTCCTACGAGCAGTACTTC	CASSNSGSSYEQYF
TRBJ2-7	-	-	TRBV27	TGTGCCAGCAGTTTCCCCCTTCGTCAGGTTTACGAGCAGTACTTC	CASSFPLRQVYEQYF
TRBJ2-7	-	-	TRBV7-2	TGTGCCAGCAGCCCCCGGCCGCGAACGGGGCCCTACGAGCAGTACTTC	CASSPRPRTGPYEQYF